The 12 T cell receptor beta chains listed next were all sequenced from one sample in a study of beta chain features in type 1 diabetes (dated by TCRdb to the late 2010s). Paper-wide results and their limitations: A moderate but significant shortening of TCRB CDR3 length was observed in type 1 diabetes patients in all four CD4+ subsets.

Their specific antigens are unknown. To prepare the library, the immunoSEQ multiplex PCR assay was applied. The High Capacity cDNA Reverse Transcription Kit was used to reverse transcribe all of the isolated RNA, meaning that expressed TCRB transcripts were what got sequenced. The table was pulled from immuneACCESS by TCRdb, which kept in-frame rearrangements only. Such tables lose some clones; where checked, under half of the loss comes from unresolved V genes, and the rest has no known cause. In this sample the table shows 640,000 or so clones, 13% of which occur a single time. 0.022% of the sample goes to the ten largest clones. Sequences were obtained from naive CD4+ T cells from blood. The sample's cell subset or site label, in plain terms: true naive CD4+ T cells. The receptors were sampled from a man aged 18-30 years with type 1 diabetes.

This clone was seen a few times. This chain joins TRBV9 and TRBJ1-3; no reliable D call. Trimming removed 0 bases from V and 0 bases from J, with 10 bases in between. CDR1 and CDR2 from the germline V gene are SGDLS and YYNGEE. There are 16 residues in the CDR3. The CDR3, as DNA: TGTGCCAGCAGCGTAGGGGCGGCGTCCTCTGGAAACACCATATATTTT. This sequence encodes CASSVGAASSGNTIYF.

V is TRBV28 and J is TRBJ1-2, with D hard to call. The CDR3 has 13 amino acids. Deletions cut 1 base from V and 8 bases from J, with 11 bases between. Germline V gene data show CDR1 as MDHEN and CDR2 as SYDVKM. The DNA of the CDR3 is TGTGCCAGCAGTTTATTCGCCCCGGGGGGCTACACCTTC. Its translation: CASSLFAPGGYTF.

The chain is built from TRBV11-2 and TRBJ2-1, with 7 bases matching TRBD1. With 4 bases clipped from V and 0 bases from J, the junction kept 3 bases outside the gene matches. CDR1 SGHAT and CDR2 FQNNGV come from the germline V gene. The CDR3 covers 15 residues. The CDR3 region has the DNA TGTGCCAGCAGCTGGACAGGCAACTCCTACAATGAGCAGTTCTTC. It codes for CASSWTGNSYNEQFF.

CDR3 protein: CAYSRGLTDTQYF. As DNA, the CDR3 is TGTGCCTACAGTAGGGGGCTTACAGATACGCAGTATTTT. V usage is TRBV30 and J usage is TRBJ2-3, with 7 nucleotides matching TRBD1. CDR1 and CDR2 (germline): GTSNPN, SVGIG (reference sequence). J was trimmed by 3 bases and V by 7 bases; bases with no gene match: 7. CDR3 size: 13 residues.

This clone was detected a few times. The chain has TRBV20-1 and TRBJ1-2; D is unclear. V lost 5 bases to trimming and J lost 7 bases, with 11 bases between them. Germline assignment: CDR1 DFQATT and CDR2 SNEGSKA (reference sequence). The CDR3 is 11 amino acids. Here the CDR3 reads CSAPESPGYTF. CDR3 sequence (DNA): TGCAGTGCTCCGGAGTCCCCTGGCTACACCTTC.

There are a few counts of this clone. The chain couples TRBV5-1 to TRBJ1-1; TRBD1 might be the D (5 bases). The CDR3 is made up of 14 amino acids. V dropped 3 bases and J dropped 1 base, with 10 bases sitting between them. Germline assignment: CDR1 SGHRS and CDR2 YFSETQ. The DNA for the CDR3 is TGCGCCAGCAGCTGGCAGGGACCGAACACTGAAGCTTTCTTT. Its protein is CASSWQGPNTEAFF.

The sample holds a few counts of this clone. The chain is built from TRBV6-6 and TRBJ2-1; a weak D match, TRBD1 (6 bases). CDR1 is MNHNY, CDR2 SVGAGI, per germline (reference sequence). There are 15 residues in the CDR3. V lost 6 bases and J 5 bases, leaving 17 bases between the germline ends. As DNA, the CDR3 is TGTGCCAGCAGCTTTGGGGGCGCGGCCGACAATGAGCAGTTCTTC. Protein sequence: CASSFGGAADNEQFF.

The V and J genes are TRBV7-2 and TRBJ1-1; weak D call: TRBD1 (5 bases). There are 14 residues in the CDR3. Trimming removed 5 bases from V and 0 bases from J, with 10 bases in between. The germline V gene encodes CDR1 SGHTA and CDR2 FQGNSA. CDR3 sequence (DNA): TGTGCCAGCAGCGACAGAGGCATGAACACTGAAGCTTTCTTT. This sequence encodes CASSDRGMNTEAFF.

Comment on this clone: The same CDR3 is also encoded by other DNA sequences in this sample. The chain joins TRBV5-1 to TRBJ2-3, with unresolved D. V was clipped by 2 bases and J by 3 bases, with 4 bases between them. This CDR3 is built from 12 residues. Germline values: CDR1 SGHRS, CDR2 YFSETQ. DNA for the CDR3: TGCGCCAGCAGCTTCGAGACAGATACGCAGTATTTT. This codes for CASSFETDTQYF.

The CDR3 region is CASSLDRDGQPQHF. The CDR3 nucleotides read TGTGCCAGCAGCTTGGACAGGGACGGTCAGCCCCAGCATTTT. This sequence joins TRBV7-9 and TRBJ1-5; 8 nucleotides align to TRBD1. CDR1 SEHNR and CDR2 FQNEAQ come from the germline V gene (reference sequence). V lost 3 bases to trimming and J lost 6 bases; unmatched junction nucleotides: 4. This CDR3 region has 14 residues.

This clone was picked up a small number of times. The chain is built from TRBV5-6 and TRBJ1-1; D not certain. Germline assignment: CDR1 SGHDT and CDR2 YYEEEE. V was cut by 0 bases and J by 4 bases, with 7 bases left in between. The CDR3 covers 13 residues. CDR3 coding DNA: TGTGCCAGCAGCTTGGTGGAGTTCACTGAAGCTTTCTTT. Protein: CASSLVEFTEAFF. Full variable domain (rest looked up from reference TRBV5-6 and TRBJ1-1): DAGVTQSPTHLIKTRGQQVTLRCSPKSGHDTVSWYQQALGQGPQFIFQYYEEEERQRGNFPDRFSGHQFPNYSSELNVNALLLGDSALYLCASSLVEFTEAFFGQGTRLTVV.

This clone has only a few counts. The CDR3 DNA is TGTGCCACCAGCAGAGATCGCGGGGGGCAAGAGACCCAGTACTTC. Protein product: CATSRDRGGQETQYF. The chain carries TRBV15 and TRBJ2-5; 8 nucleotides line up with TRBD2. V was clipped by 0 bases and J by 2 bases; unmatched bases: 2. This CDR3 comprises 15 residues. Germline CDR1 and CDR2: LNHNV and YYDKDF (reference sequence). Full variable domain (outside the CDR3, taken from reference TRBV15 and TRBJ2-5): DAMVIQNPRYQVTQFGKPVTLSCSQTLNHNVMYWYQQKSSQAPKLLFHYYDKDFNNEADTPDNFQSRRPNTSFCFLDIRSPGLGDTAMYLCATSRDRGGQETQYFGPGTRLLVL.